The clone carrying this TCR beta chain was seen more than once but under ten times. Its antigen is unknown. Germline loops: CDR1 LNHDA, CDR2 SQIVND (reference sequence). The V end lost 4 bases, the J end lost 3 bases, and 13 bases lay between the germline ends. The CDR3 is 15 residues long. This entry belongs to a study of STAT5B mutations in CD4+ large granular lymphocyte leukemia. Sequenced by immunoSEQ multiplex PCR; TCRdb stores in-frame clones only, minus some. The top ten hold about 0.38% of the sample, which has about 40,000 clones, approximately 84% seen once. Study conclusions and caveats: Patient CD4-sorted repertoires stayed more clonal than healthy ones after leukemic-clone removal.

The sample comprised CD4+ T cells from blood buffy coats. This TCR was recovered from a human donor in good health. V is TRBV19 and J is TRBJ1-5; D remains unclear. The CDR3 spells CASSSLGRNNQPQHF. CDR3 coding DNA: TGTGCCAGTAGTAGTCTAGGGCGGAACAATCAGCCCCAGCATTTT.